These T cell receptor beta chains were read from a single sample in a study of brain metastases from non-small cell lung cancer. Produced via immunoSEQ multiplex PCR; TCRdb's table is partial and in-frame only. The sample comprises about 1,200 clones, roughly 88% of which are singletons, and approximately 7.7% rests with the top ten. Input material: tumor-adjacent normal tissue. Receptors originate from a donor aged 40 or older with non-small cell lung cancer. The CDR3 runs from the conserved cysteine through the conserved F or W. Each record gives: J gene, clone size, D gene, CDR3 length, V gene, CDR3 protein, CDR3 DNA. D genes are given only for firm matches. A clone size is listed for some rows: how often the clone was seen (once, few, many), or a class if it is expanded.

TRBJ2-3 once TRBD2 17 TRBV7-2 CASSLGAAASGGDTQYF TGTGCCAGCAGCTTAGGGGCCGCGGCTAGCGGTGGAGATACGCAGTATTTT
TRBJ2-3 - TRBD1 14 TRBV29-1 CSGQGQRAADTQYF TGCAGCGGCCAGGGACAGAGGGCGGCAGATACGCAGTATTTT
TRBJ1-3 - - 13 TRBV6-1 CASSEVGANTIYF TGTGCCAGCAGTGAAGTTGGAGCAAACACCATATATTTT
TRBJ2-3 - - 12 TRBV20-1 CSASMGTDTQYF TGCAGTGCTAGTATGGGCACAGATACGCAGTATTTT
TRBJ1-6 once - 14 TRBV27 CVSRSAGSNSPLHF TGTGTCAGCAGATCAGCAGGTTCTAATTCACCCCTCCACTTT
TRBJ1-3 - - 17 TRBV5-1 CASSPDGQFSSGNTIYF TGCGCCAGCAGCCCGGATGGGCAGTTTAGCTCTGGAAACACCATATATTTT
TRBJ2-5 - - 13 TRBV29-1 CSVQTNGEETQYF TGCAGCGTTCAAACTAACGGAGAAGAGACCCAGTACTTC
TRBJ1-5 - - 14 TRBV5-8 CASSSEPSNQPQHF TGTGCCAGCAGCTCCGAGCCAAGCAATCAGCCCCAGCATTTT
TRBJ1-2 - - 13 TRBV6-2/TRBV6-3 CASSPTWEDGYTF TGTGCCAGCAGTCCCACGTGGGAGGATGGCTACACCTTC
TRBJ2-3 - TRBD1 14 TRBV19 CASNSRPDRDTQYF TGTGCCAGTAACTCCAGACCGGACAGGGATACGCAGTATTTT
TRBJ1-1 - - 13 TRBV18 CASSQTRESEAFF TGTGCCAGCTCCCAAACCCGGGAGTCTGAAGCTTTCTTT
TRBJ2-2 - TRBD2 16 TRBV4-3 CASSQVSGGNTGELFF TGCGCCAGCAGCCAAGTCAGCGGGGGGAACACCGGGGAGCTGTTTTTT
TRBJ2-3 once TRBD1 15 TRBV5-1 CASSPGQGGTDTQYF TGCGCCAGCAGCCCCGGACAGGGCGGCACAGATACGCAGTATTTT
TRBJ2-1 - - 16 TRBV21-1 CASSIHSTDRYNEQFF TGTGCCAGCAGCATTCATTCAACAGACCGCTACAATGAGCAGTTCTTC
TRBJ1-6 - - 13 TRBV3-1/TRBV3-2 CASSRERNSPLYF TGTGCCAGCAGCCGGGAGCGCAATTCACCCCTTTACTTT
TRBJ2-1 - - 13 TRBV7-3 CASSHNRDNEQFF TGTGCCAGCAGCCATAACAGGGACAATGAGCAGTTCTTC
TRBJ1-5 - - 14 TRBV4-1 CASSQVPTEKPQHF TGCGCCAGCAGCCAAGTTCCGACTGAGAAGCCCCAGCATTTT
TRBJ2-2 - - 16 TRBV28 CASSLFRGPGLGELFF TGTGCCAGCAGTTTATTCCGGGGCCCTGGGCTCGGGGAGCTGTTTTTT